A single sample gave rise to the 19 T cell receptor beta chains below, sequenced in a study of response to subunit inactivated influenza vaccine. A single record per CDR3 protein comes from TCRdb applying MiXCR to the RT-PCR reads. The data show hundreds of thousands of distinct CDR3 sequences, 11% to 15% seen once. The sample in question was PBMCs from blood, obtained 14 to 15 days before vaccination. The receptors originated from a man between 50 and 59 years old who received an inactivated influenza vaccine.

V is TRBV7-2 and J is TRBJ2-1; possible D gene TRBD2, 5 bases. The CDR3 extends over 13 amino acids. Trimming removed 5 bases from V and 9 bases from J, with 14 bases in between. Germline V CDR1 and CDR2: SGHTA, FQGNSA. CDR3 nucleotides: TGTGCCAGCAGCCAGAACGGGGAAGGTGAGCAGTTCTTC. Its translation: CASSQNGEGEQFF.

The chain joins TRBV3-1 to TRBJ2-5, with unresolved D. The V end was cut by 8 bases, the J end by 4 bases, with 23 bases between. The CDR3 loop spans 16 amino acids. Germline CDR1 is LGHDT and CDR2 is YNNKEL (reference sequence). The chain's CDR3 is CASGPSVKVVGETQYF. Here the CDR3 DNA reads TGTGCCAGCGGGCCTTCGGTTAAAGTCGTCGGAGAGACCCAGTACTTC.

The rearrangement joins TRBV12-3 or TRBV12-4 to TRBJ2-2; D is unclear. There are 16 residues in the CDR3. V lost 5 bases and J 2 bases, leaving 15 bases between the germline ends. Here the CDR3 DNA reads TGTGCCAGCAGTCCTCAAAGGGTGCCTAACACCGGGGAGCTGTTTTTT. It codes for CASSPQRVPNTGELFF.

In this sample, this clonotype turned up a few times. V and J are TRBV5-1 and TRBJ2-3; D not resolved. With 1 base removed from V and 1 base from J, the gap between germline ends came to 13 bases. CDR1 and CDR2 (germline): SGHRS, YFSETQ. CDR3 length: 16 residues. DNA of the CDR3: TGCGCCAGCAGCTTGAGTTTTGGAGTGGGCACAGATACGCAGTATTTT. This encodes CASSLSFGVGTDTQYF.

This clonotype was found a few times. J is TRBJ2-1 and V is TRBV20-1, with TRBD2 as a possible D gene (6 bases). V lost 4 bases to trimming and J lost 0 bases, with 10 bases between them. The CDR3 sequence is 14 residues long. Per the germline V gene, CDR1 is DFQATT and CDR2 is SNEGSKA (reference sequence). The CDR3 DNA is TGCAGTGCTATTGGGGGACTCTCCTACAATGAGCAGTTCTTC. It encodes CSAIGGLSYNEQFF.

The genes are TRBV28 and TRBJ2-1; TRBD1 might be the D (6 bases). The CDR3 length is 15 residues. Between the trimmed V and J ends, which lost 5 bases and 6 bases, there was a span of 17 bases. Germline CDR1 reads MDHEN; CDR2 reads SYDVKM. The CDR3 DNA reads TGTGCCAGCAGTGGGTCCGGGACAAGCCGCAATGAGCAGTTCTTC. Protein: CASSGSGTSRNEQFF.

J is TRBJ2-3 and V is TRBV5-1, with 8 bases that match TRBD2. The V gene end was trimmed by 4 bases and the J gene end by 1 base; junction bases not matched to a gene: 11. This CDR3 is built from 17 residues. Germline values: CDR1 SGHRS, CDR2 YFSETQ. The CDR3 nucleotides read TGCGCCAGCAGCCCGGGACTAGTGGGGCCTCGCACAGATACGCAGTATTTT. Amino acid sequence: CASSPGLVGPRTDTQYF.

The chain carries TRBV27 and TRBJ2-6; a possible D gene is TRBD1 (5 bases). Germline CDR1 is MNHEY and CDR2 is SMNVEV (reference sequence). The CDR3 runs to 17 residues. Trimming left V 5 bases short and J 0 bases short, with 14 bases between. The CDR3, as DNA: TGTGCCAGCAGTCCCAAGACAGACAGCTCTGGGGCCAACGTCCTGACTTTC. It encodes CASSPKTDSSGANVLTF.

CDR3: CSARDIQREVSYEQYF. The CDR3 bases are TGCAGTGCTAGAGATATCCAGCGGGAGGTTTCCTACGAGCAGTACTTC. This sequence joins TRBV20-1 and TRBJ2-7; 9 bases match TRBD2. This CDR3 has 16 residues. Trimming cost V 0 bases and J 1 base; bases outside gene matches: 7. CDR1 is DFQATT and CDR2 is SNEGSKA in the germline V gene (reference sequence).

At least ten counts were recorded for this clonotype. The CDR3 loop reads CSALGPYGNQPQHF. In nucleotides, the CDR3 is TGCAGTGCTCTAGGCCCGTATGGGAATCAGCCCCAGCATTTT. The rearrangement joins TRBV20-1 to TRBJ1-5; D ambiguous. Trimming removed 5 bases from V and 4 bases from J, with 15 bases in between. Germline loops: CDR1 DFQATT, CDR2 SNEGSKA (reference sequence). CDR3 size: 14 residues.

V and J are TRBV15 and TRBJ2-7, with 8 bases fitting TRBD1. The CDR3 covers 13 residues. CDR1 is LNHNV and CDR2 is YYDKDF in the germline V gene (reference sequence). V lost 4 bases and J lost 7; bases outside the gene matches: 6. DNA for the CDR3: TGTGCCACCAGCACGGGACAGGTGTGGGAGCAGTACTTC. This translates into CATSTGQVWEQYF. The full variable domain, with the rest looked up from reference TRBV15 and TRBJ2-7, is DAMVIQNPRYQVTQFGKPVTLSCSQTLNHNVMYWYQQKSSQAPKLLFHYYDKDFNNEADTPDNFQSRRPNTSFCFLDIRSPGLGDTAMYLCATSTGQVWEQYFGPGTRLTVT.

This clonotype was counted a few times. Here the CDR3 reads CASSQGHGETQYF. The DNA of the CDR3 is TGTGCCAGCAGCCAAGGACACGGAGAGACCCAGTACTTC. V and J are TRBV3-1 and TRBJ2-5; the D is unclear. This CDR3 is built from 13 residues. The V gene lost 1 base and the J gene lost 4 bases, with 7 bases spanning the gap. Germline V gene data show CDR1 as LGHDT and CDR2 as YNNKEL (reference sequence).

This clonotype has just a few counts. This chain connects TRBV28 to TRBJ2-7; TRBD1 might be the D (5 bases). Germline-derived CDR1 and CDR2 are MDHEN and SYDVKM. CDR3 length: 11 residues. V was cut by 6 bases and J by 11 bases, with 14 bases left in between. The CDR3 reads CASRVAGWEYF. The CDR3 DNA sequence: TGTGCCAGCAGGGTCGCAGGGTGGGAGTACTTC.

There are a few counts of this clonotype. The chain recombines TRBV2 with TRBJ2-3, with a weak D call TRBD2 (5 bases). From germline, CDR1 is SNHLY and CDR2 FYNNEI. The CDR3 totals 15 residues. V was cut by 6 bases and J by 2 bases, with 15 bases left in between. This CDR3 reads CASSGLPPITDTQYF. The CDR3, as DNA: TGTGCCAGCAGCGGACTTCCCCCTATCACAGATACGCAGTATTTT. Full variable domain (missing parts from reference TRBV2 and TRBJ2-3): EPEVTQTPSHQVTQMGQEVILRCVPISNHLYFYWYRQILGQKVEFLVSFYNNEISEKSEIFDDQFSVERPDGSNFTLKIRSTKLEDSAMYFCASSGLPPITDTQYFGPGTRLTVL.

In its sample, this clonotype was seen many times. This sequence joins TRBV20-1 and TRBJ1-2; a possible D gene is TRBD1 (6 bases). Germline V CDR1 and CDR2: DFQATT, SNEGSKA (reference sequence). V dropped 0 bases and J dropped 3 bases, with 14 bases sitting between them. The CDR3 sequence is 15 residues long. The DNA of the CDR3 is TGCAGTGCTAGAGATCGGGACAAGGGTTACTATGGCTACACCTTC. Residues: CSARDRDKGYYGYTF.

This clonotype was recorded a few times. J is TRBJ2-2 and V is TRBV19; TRBD1 aligns across 8 bases. Germline V gene data show CDR1 as LNHDA and CDR2 as SQIVND (reference sequence). J was trimmed by 7 bases and V by 10 bases; bases with no gene match: 14. The CDR3 spans 15 residues. As DNA, the CDR3 is TGTGCCACCAGATCTCGGACAGGGCGGGGCGGGGAGCTGTTTTTT. It encodes CATRSRTGRGGELFF.

Only a few counts were recorded for this clonotype. The V gene is TRBV4-1, the J gene TRBJ1-1; D is unresolved. V was cut by 2 bases and J by 4 bases, with 8 bases left in between. The CDR3 runs to 13 residues. Germline V gene lookup returns CDR1 MGHRA and CDR2 YSYEKL. The DNA for the CDR3 is TGCGCCAGCAGCCAAAAGGTTGCCACTGAAGCTTTCTTT. This gives the protein CASSQKVATEAFF.

The chain links TRBV25-1 to TRBJ2-7; D not resolved. Germline V gene lookup returns CDR1 MGHDK and CDR2 SYGVNS. The CDR3 is 15 amino acids. The ends were cut back, 1 base at V and 4 bases at J, with 14 bases in the middle. The CDR3 DNA follows: TGTGCCAGCAGTGAATCAGGTCCATTGGCGTACGAGCAGTACTTC. This codes for CASSESGPLAYEQYF.

V is TRBV3-1 and J is TRBJ1-1; the D gene is possibly TRBD1 (6 bases). V was shortened by 3 bases and J by 11 bases, with 10 bases between the two germline ends. The CDR3 totals 11 residues. Germline CDR1 and CDR2: LGHDT and YNNKEL (reference sequence). Written as DNA, the CDR3 is TGTGCCAGCAGCCAGGGGGCGCGGGCTTTCTTT. This gives the protein CASSQGARAFF.